This T cell receptor (beta chain) is from a study of T cell repertoires in cytomegalovirus infection. The overall study: Well-studied HLA-B-restricted epitopes and recently identified HLA-C-restricted epitopes of CMV were both used in the study. CMV infection together with matching HLA type was indicated by public TCR beta signatures.

Details on this clonotype: What it recognizes is unknown.

Findings of the study overall: Dominating the ex vivo response were HLA-C-restricted CMV-specific TCR beta clonotypes. Identification of carriers of CMV plus the relevant HLA was performed using cumulative public TCR beta family frequency.

Using its own MiXCR run on the reads, TCRdb lists one record per CDR3 protein. The profile shows around 800,000 distinct CDR3 sequences, roughly 33% of them singletons. The input for sequencing was cultured CD8+ T cells from PBMCs, taken from culture after CMV antigen stimulation. This TCR was recovered from a human donor in good health (CMV status not recorded). Some clones in this sample may be carry-over from other donors' samples.

The CDR3 protein is CASSLVLGGAYGYTF. The CDR3 DNA sequence: TGTGCCAGCAGCTTAGTCCTGGGGGGCGCCTATGGCTACACCTTC. The rearrangement joins TRBV7-6 to TRBJ1-2, with TRBD1 as a possible D gene (6 bases). The CDR3 is made up of 15 amino acids. Germline CDR1 reads SGHVS; CDR2 reads FNYEAQ. Trimming cost V 1 base and J 4 bases, with 13 bases left between them.